The T cell receptor beta chain described here comes from a study of T cells in Graves' hyperthyroidism and ophthalmopathy. General study results and limits: Blood also held most thyroid clonotypes expanded beyond 0.001.

The CDR3 sequence is 12 residues long. In germline, CDR1 is LNHDA, CDR2 SQIVND (reference sequence). V was cut by 3 bases and J by 4 bases, with 5 bases left in between. RNA transcripts served as the template for amplifying TCR beta CDR3 regions. Carried out on the TCR CDR3, a first-round RT-PCR used the HTBI primer set. TCRdb reprocessed the multiplex PCR reads via MiXCR and lists one record per CDR3 protein. The table lists hundreds of thousands of distinct CDR3 sequences, less than 25% of them singletons, with roughly a third in the top ten. This clonotype was observed a handful of times. Its target is unknown.

Sequenced material: blood. The sequence came from a man between 25 and 39 years old with Graves' ophthalmopathy. V and J are TRBV19 and TRBJ2-3; D unclear. CDR3 in amino acids: CASSISPDTQYF. The CDR3 DNA is TGTGCCAGTAGTATCTCCCCAGATACGCAGTATTTT.